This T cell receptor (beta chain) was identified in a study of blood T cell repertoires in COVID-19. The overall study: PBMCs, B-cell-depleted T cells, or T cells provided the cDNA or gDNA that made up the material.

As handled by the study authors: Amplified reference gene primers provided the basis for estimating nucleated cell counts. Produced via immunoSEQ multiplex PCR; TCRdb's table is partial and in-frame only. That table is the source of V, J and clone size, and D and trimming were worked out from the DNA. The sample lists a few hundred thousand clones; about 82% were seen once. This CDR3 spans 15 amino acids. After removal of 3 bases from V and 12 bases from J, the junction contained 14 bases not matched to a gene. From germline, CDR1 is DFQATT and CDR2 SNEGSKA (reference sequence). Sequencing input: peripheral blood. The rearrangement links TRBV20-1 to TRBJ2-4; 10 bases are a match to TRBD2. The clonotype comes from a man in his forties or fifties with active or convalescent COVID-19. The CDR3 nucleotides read TGCAGTGCTAGTCGTCCAGCGGGAGGGACTTGGAGTCAGTACTTC. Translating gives CSASRPAGGTWSQYF.